A single TCR beta chain is shown here with its context. What it recognizes is unknown. This entry comes from a study of cytomegalovirus exposure and HLA in healthy donors. Study-level information: Out of several hundred genotyped donors, around 80% belonged to the Caucasian-associated ancestry cluster. Study-wide points: Altogether, some 170 TCR beta chains were recorded as cytomegalovirus-associated. Specific recognition of CMV antigens was confirmed in vitro for a few chains (all CMV-associated). Per a prior analysis, the majority of TCR beta V segments were productive roughly 90% or roughly 30% of the time.

The CDR3 contains 13 residues. The ends lost 10 bases at V and 7 bases at J; junction bases unmatched: 10. Germline-derived CDR1 and CDR2 are ENHRY and SYGVKD. The PCR was carried out with 60 Vbeta primers and 13 Jbeta primers. The protocol was immunoSEQ multiplex PCR, while the TCRdb copy is restricted to in-frame clones and leaves out a portion. The sample yields about 160,000 clones, 70% to 80% seen once. J is TRBJ1-1 and V is TRBV10-3; 9 bases agree with TRBD1. The sequenced material came from PBMCs. The sequence was obtained from a man aged 25-40 years in good health and CMV-seropositive. The DNA of the CDR3 is TGTGCCACCGGGGACAGGGATGGAAATGAAGCTTTCTTT. Translation: CATGDRDGNEAFF.